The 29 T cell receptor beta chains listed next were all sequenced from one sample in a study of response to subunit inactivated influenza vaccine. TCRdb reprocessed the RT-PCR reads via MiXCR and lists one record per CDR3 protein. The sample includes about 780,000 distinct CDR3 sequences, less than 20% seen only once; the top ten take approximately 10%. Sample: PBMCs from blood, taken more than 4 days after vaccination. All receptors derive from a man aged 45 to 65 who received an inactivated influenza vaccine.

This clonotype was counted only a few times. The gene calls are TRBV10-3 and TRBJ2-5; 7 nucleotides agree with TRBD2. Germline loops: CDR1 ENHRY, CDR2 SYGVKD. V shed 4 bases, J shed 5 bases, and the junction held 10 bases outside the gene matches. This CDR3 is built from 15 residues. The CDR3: CAISGGRAGGETQYF. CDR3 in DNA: TGTGCCATCAGTGGAGGGAGGGCCGGTGGTGAGACCCAGTACTTC.

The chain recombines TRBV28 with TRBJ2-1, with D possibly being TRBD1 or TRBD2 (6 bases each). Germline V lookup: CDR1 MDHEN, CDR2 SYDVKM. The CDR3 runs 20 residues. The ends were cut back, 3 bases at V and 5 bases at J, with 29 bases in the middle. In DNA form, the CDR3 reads TGTGCCAGCAGTTTTTATGGCCTTCTGCCCCACAGGGAGGAGGACAATGAGCAGTTCTTC. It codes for CASSFYGLLPHREEDNEQFF.

CDR3 bases: TGTGCCAGCAGATTGGACAGGGATTCCTACAATGAGCAGTTCTTC. Amino acids: CASRLDRDSYNEQFF. The chain uses TRBV6-1 and TRBJ2-1; 8 bases are a match to TRBD1. V lost 6 bases and J lost 1; bases outside the gene matches: 5. Germline V lookup: CDR1 MNHNS, CDR2 SASEGT. CDR3 length: 15 residues.

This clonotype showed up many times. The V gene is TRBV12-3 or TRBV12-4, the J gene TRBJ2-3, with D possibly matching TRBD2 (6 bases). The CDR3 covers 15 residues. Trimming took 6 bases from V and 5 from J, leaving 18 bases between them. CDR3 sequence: CASSPGGIVGDTQYF. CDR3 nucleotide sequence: TGTGCCAGCAGCCCTGGAGGGATCGTGGGAGATACGCAGTATTTT.

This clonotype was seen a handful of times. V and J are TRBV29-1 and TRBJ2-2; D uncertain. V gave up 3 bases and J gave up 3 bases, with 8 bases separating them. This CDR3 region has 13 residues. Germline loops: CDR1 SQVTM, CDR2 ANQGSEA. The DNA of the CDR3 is TGCAGCGTTGACCCGTTTTACACCGGGGAGCTGTTTTTT. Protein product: CSVDPFYTGELFF.

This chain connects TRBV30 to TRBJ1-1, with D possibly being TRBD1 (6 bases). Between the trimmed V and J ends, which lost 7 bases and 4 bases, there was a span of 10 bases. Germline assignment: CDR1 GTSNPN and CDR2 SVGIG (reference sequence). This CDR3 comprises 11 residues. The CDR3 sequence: CASQGGTEAFF. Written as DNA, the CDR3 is TGTGCCTCACAGGGAGGCACTGAAGCTTTCTTT.

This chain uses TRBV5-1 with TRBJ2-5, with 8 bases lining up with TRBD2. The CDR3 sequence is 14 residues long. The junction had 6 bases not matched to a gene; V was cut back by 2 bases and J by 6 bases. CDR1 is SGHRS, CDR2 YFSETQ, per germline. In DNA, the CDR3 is TGCGCCAGCAGCTTTAACGGGGGGGCAAAGACCCAGTACTTC. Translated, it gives CASSFNGGAKTQYF. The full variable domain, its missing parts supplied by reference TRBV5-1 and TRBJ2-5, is KAGVTQTPRYLIKTRGQQVTLSCSPISGHRSVSWYQQTPGQGLQFLFEYFSETQRNKGNFPGRFSGRQFSNSRSEMNVSTLELGDSALYLCASSFNGGAKTQYFGPGTRLLVL.

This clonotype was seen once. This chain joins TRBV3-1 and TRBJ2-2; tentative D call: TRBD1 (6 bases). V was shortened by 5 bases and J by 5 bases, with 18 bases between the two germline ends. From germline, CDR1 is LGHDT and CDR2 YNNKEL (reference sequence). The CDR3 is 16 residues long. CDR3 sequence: CASSYPGTIRTGELFF. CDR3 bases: TGTGCCAGCAGCTACCCAGGGACAATTCGGACCGGGGAGCTGTTTTTT.

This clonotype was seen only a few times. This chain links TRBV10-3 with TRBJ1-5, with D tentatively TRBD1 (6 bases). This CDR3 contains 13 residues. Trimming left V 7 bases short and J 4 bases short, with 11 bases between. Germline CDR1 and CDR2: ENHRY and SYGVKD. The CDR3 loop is CAITRDKNQPQHF. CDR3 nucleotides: TGTGCCATCACCAGGGACAAAAATCAGCCCCAGCATTTT.

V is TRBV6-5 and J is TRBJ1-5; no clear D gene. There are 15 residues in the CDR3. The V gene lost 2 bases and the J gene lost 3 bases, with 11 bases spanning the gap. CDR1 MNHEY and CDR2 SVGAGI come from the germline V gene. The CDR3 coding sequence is TGTGCCAGCAGTTACGGGCAGAATTACAATCAGCCCCAGCATTTT. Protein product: CASSYGQNYNQPQHF.

In DNA form, the CDR3 reads TGTGCCAGCAGTTTTCGGCAGGGGGGTTTCTATACGCAGTATTTT. Translation: CASSFRQGGFYTQYF. This chain joins TRBV12-3 or TRBV12-4 and TRBJ2-3; perhaps TRBD1 as D (7 bases). The CDR3 has 15 residues. Trimming removed 3 bases at V and 7 bases at J, with 17 bases between.

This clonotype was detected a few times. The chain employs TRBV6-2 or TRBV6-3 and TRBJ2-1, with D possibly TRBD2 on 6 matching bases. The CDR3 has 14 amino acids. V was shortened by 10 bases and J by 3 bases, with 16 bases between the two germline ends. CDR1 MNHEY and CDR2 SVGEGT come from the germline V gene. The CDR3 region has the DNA TGTGCCACGAACGGGGGACGGGTCTACAATGAGCAGTTCTTC. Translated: CATNGGRVYNEQFF.

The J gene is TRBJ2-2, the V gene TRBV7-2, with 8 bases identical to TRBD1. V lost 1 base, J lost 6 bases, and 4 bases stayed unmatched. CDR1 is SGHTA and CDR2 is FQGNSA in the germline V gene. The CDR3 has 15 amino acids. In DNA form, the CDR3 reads TGTGCCAGCAGCTTAGGGGACAGGCCGGCCGGGGAGCTGTTTTTT. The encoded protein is CASSLGDRPAGELFF.

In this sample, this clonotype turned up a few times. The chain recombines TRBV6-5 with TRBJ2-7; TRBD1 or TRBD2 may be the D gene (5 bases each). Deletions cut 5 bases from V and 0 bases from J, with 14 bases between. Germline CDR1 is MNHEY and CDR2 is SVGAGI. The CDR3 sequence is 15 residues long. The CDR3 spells CASSHGVGGSYEQYF. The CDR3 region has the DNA TGTGCCAGCAGTCACGGGGTTGGGGGCTCCTACGAGCAGTACTTC.

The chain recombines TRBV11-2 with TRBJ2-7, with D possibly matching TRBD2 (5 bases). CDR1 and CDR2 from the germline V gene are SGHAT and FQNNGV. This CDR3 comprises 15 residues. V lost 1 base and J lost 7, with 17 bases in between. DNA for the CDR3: TGTGCCAGCAGCTTAGTCCACGGGAAATATGATGAGCAGTACTTC. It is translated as CASSLVHGKYDEQYF.

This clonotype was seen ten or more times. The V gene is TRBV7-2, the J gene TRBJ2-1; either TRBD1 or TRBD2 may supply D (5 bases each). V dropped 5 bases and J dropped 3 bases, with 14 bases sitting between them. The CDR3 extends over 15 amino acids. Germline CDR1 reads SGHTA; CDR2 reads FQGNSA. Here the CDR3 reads CASSPKGTVYNEQFF. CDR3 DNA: TGTGCCAGCAGCCCAAAAGGGACCGTCTACAATGAGCAGTTCTTC. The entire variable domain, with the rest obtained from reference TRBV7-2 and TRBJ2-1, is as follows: GAGVSQSPSNKVTEKGKDVELRCDPISGHTALYWYRQSLGQGLEFLIYFQGNSAPDKSGLPSDRFSAERTGGSVSTLTIQRTQQEDSAVYLCASSPKGTVYNEQFFGPGTRLTVL.

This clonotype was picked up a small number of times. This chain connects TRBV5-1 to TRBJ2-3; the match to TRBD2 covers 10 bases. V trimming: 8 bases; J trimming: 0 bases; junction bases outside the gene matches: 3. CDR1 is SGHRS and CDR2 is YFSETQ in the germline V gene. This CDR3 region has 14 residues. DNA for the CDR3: TGCGCCAGTAAGACTAGCGGGAGCACAGATACGCAGTATTTT. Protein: CASKTSGSTDTQYF.

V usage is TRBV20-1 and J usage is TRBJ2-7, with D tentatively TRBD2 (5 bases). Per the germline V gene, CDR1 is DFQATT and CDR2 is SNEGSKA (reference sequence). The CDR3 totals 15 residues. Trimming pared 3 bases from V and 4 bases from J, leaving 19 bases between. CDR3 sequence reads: CSASLAFSGSYEQYF. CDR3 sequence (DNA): TGCAGTGCTAGTTTAGCGTTCTCTGGATCGTACGAGCAGTACTTC.

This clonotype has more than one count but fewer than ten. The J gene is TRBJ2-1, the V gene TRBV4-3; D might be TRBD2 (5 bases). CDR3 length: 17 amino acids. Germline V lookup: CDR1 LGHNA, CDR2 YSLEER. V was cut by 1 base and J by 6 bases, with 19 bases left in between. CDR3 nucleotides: TGCGCCAGCAGCCAAGGTCGGGGATGGGGAGACTTCAATGAGCAGTTCTTC. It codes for CASSQGRGWGDFNEQFF.

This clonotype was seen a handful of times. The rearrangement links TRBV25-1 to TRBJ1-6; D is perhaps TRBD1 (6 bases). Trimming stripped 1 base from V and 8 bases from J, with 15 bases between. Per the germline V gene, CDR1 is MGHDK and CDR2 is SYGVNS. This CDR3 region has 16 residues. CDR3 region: CASSESVYRVDSPLHF. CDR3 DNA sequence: TGTGCCAGCAGTGAATCTGTTTACAGGGTAGATTCACCCCTCCACTTT.

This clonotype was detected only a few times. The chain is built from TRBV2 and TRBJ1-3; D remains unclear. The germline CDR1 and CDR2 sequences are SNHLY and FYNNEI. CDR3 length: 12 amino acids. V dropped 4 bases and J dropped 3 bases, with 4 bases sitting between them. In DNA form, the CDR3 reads TGTGCCAGCAGTGTGCATGGAAACACCATATATTTT. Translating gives CASSVHGNTIYF.

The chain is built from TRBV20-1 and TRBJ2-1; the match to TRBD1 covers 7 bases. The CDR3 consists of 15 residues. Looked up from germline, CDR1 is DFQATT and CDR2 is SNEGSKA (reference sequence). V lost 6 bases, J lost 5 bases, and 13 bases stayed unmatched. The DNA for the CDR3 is TGCAGTGCGAAAAACCCGGGACAGTCGCACAATGAGCAGTTCTTC. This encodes CSAKNPGQSHNEQFF.

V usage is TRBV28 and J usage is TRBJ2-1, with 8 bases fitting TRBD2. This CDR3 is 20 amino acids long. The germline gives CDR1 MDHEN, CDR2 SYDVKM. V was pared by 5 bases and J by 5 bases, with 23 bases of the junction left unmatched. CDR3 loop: CASSPVGHPGTSGPHNEQFF. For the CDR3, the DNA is TGTGCCAGCAGTCCAGTAGGACATCCCGGGACTAGTGGCCCCCACAATGAGCAGTTCTTC. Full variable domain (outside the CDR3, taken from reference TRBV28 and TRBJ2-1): DVKVTQSSRYLVKRTGEKVFLECVQDMDHENMFWYRQDPGLGLRLIYFSYDVKMKEKGDIPEGYSVSREKKERFSLILESASTNQTSMYLCASSPVGHPGTSGPHNEQFFGPGTRLTVL.

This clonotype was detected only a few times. The CDR3 sequence is CSAHKGRSSTDTQYF. CDR3 coding DNA: TGCAGTGCCCACAAGGGGAGATCTAGCACAGATACGCAGTATTTT. V and J are TRBV20-1 and TRBJ2-3; tentatively, D is TRBD1 or TRBD2 (5 bases each). Germline V gene sequence: CDR1 DFQATT, CDR2 SNEGSKA (reference sequence). The CDR3 runs to 15 residues. The V and J ends lost 6 bases and 0 bases respectively, with 16 bases between them.

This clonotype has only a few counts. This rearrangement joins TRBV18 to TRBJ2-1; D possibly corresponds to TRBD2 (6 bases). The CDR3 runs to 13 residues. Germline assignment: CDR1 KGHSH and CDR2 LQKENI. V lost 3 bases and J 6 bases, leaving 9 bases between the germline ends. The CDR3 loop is CASSPGGTNEQFF. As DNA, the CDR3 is TGTGCCAGCTCACCGGGGGGAACCAATGAGCAGTTCTTC.

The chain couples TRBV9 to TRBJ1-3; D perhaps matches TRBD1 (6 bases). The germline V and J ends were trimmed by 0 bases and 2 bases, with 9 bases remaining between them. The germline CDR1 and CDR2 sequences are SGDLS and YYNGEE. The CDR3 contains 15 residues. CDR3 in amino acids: CASSVVAGAGNTIYF. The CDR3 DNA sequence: TGTGCCAGCAGCGTAGTAGCAGGGGCTGGAAACACCATATATTTT. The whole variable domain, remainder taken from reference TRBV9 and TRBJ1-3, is DSGVTQTPKHLITATGQRVTLRCSPRSGDLSVYWYQQSLDQGLQFLIQYYNGEERAKGNILERFSAQQFPDLHSELNLSSLELGDSALYFCASSVVAGAGNTIYFGEGSWLTVV.

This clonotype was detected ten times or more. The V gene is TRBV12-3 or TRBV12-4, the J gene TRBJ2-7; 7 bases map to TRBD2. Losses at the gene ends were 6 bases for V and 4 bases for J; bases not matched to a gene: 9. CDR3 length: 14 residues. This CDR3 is CASSLGRESYEQYF. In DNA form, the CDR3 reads TGTGCCAGCAGCCTTGGGCGGGAGTCTTACGAGCAGTACTTC.

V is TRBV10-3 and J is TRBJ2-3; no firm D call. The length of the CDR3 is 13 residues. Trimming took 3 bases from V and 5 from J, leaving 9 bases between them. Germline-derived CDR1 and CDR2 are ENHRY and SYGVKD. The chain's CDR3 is CAISDSLRDTQYF. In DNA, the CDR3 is TGTGCCATCAGTGATAGCCTCCGAGATACGCAGTATTTT.

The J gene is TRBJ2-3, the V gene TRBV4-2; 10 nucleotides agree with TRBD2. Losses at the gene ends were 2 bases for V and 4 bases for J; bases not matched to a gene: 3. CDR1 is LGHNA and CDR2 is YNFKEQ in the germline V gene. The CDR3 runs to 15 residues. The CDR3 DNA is TGTGCCAGCAGCCAACGAGCGGGGGGGCCAGATACGCAGTATTTT. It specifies CASSQRAGGPDTQYF.